These T cell receptor beta chains were read from a single sample in a study of control samples from healthy donors and cancer patients. TCRdb's copy holds only in-frame clones and misses some; the assay was immunoSEQ multiplex PCR. The sample shows more than 110,000 clones, about nine tenths of them seen only once. Sequencing used blood. The receptors here all came from a young man in good health. CDR3s include the opening cysteine and the closing phenylalanine or tryptophan. The D gene is left open where the match is weak. Clone size is stated in some rows and not others, as once, few, many or a class when expanded.

>TRBV5-4|NA|NA|TRBJ2-2
CASESSNTGELFF
TGTGCCAGCGAGAGCTCGAACACCGGGGAGCTGTTTTTT
>TRBV4-2|TRBD2|NA|TRBJ2-5
CASSPGLAGGFQETQYF
TGTGCCAGCAGCCCGGGACTAGCGGGAGGGTTCCAAGAGACCCAGTACTTC
>TRBV7-9|TRBD1|NA|TRBJ2-7
CASREAGQGYEQYF
TGTGCCAGCAGGGAGGCGGGACAGGGCTACGAGCAGTACTTC
>TRBV28|NA|NA|TRBJ1-5
CASSLEAPGAGQPQHF
TGTGCCAGCAGTTTAGAAGCTCCAGGGGCGGGTCAGCCCCAGCATTTT
>TRBV19|NA|once|TRBJ2-1
CASSRNEQFF
TGTGCCAGTAGTAGAAATGAGCAGTTCTTC
>TRBV11-3|TRBD2|NA|TRBJ2-3
CASSLDGTSTYTQYF
TGTGCCAGCAGCTTAGATGGGACTAGTACCTATACGCAGTATTTT
>TRBV11-1|NA|NA|TRBJ2-7
CASSLLGEQYF
TGTGCCAGCAGCTTACTTGGAGAGCAGTACTTC
>TRBV7-9|NA|NA|TRBJ2-7
CASRGAASYEQYF
TGTGCCAGCAGAGGGGCAGCCTCCTACGAGCAGTACTTC
>TRBV18|TRBD1|once|TRBJ1-1
CASSPGGQMNTEAFF
TGTGCCAGCTCCCCAGGGGGACAGATGAACACTGAAGCTTTCTTT
>TRBV3-1/TRBV3-2|TRBD2|NA|TRBJ2-2
CASTWTRLNTGELFF
TGTGCCAGCACGTGGACTAGACTAAACACCGGGGAGCTGTTTTTT
>TRBV28|TRBD1|NA|TRBJ1-2
CASSLRQGRYYGYTF
TGTGCCAGCAGTTTACGACAGGGACGATACTATGGCTACACCTTC
>TRBV29-1|TRBD1|NA|TRBJ2-7
CSVEERTTGEHEQYF
TGCAGCGTTGAAGAACGAACGACAGGGGAACACGAGCAGTACTTC
>TRBV19|NA|NA|TRBJ1-1
CASSTTLLLDAEAFF
TGTGCCAGTAGTACGACTCTACTTTTGGATGCTGAAGCTTTCTTT
>TRBV28|NA|NA|TRBJ2-2
CASSFGLTNTGELFF
TGTGCCAGCAGTTTCGGACTAACGAACACCGGGGAGCTGTTTTTT
>TRBV5-1|NA|once|TRBJ2-7
CASSLLGSSYTYEQYF
TGCGCCAGCAGCCTTTTAGGTAGCTCTTATACCTACGAGCAGTACTTC
>TRBV6-1|NA|NA|TRBJ2-5
CASSEWVMGSQETQYF
TGTGCCAGCAGTGAGTGGGTTATGGGATCCCAAGAGACCCAGTACTTC